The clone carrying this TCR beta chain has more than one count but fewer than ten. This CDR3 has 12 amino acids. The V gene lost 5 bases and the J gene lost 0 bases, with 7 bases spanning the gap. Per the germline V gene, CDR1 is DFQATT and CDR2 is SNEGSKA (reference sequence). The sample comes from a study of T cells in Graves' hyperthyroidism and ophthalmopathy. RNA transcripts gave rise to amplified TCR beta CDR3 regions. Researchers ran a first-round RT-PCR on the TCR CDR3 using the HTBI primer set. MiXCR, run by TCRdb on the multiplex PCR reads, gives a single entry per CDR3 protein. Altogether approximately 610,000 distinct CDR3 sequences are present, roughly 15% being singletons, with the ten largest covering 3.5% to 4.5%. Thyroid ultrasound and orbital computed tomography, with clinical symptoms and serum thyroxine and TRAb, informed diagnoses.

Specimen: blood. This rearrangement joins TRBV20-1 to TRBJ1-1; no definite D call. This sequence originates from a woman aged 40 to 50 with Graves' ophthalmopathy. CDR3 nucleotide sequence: TGCAGTGCTTTACCGGTGAACACTGAAGCTTTCTTT. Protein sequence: CSALPVNTEAFF.